Each of the 2 T cell receptor beta chains below was sequenced from the same sample in a study of human T cells and chemical hapten exposure. TCRdb reprocessed the RACE reads via MiXCR and lists one record per CDR3 protein. This sample yields roughly 120,000 distinct CDR3 sequences, of which about an eighth are seen a single time; 1.1% to 1.5% belongs to the top ten. The time point denotes: patch test 1, 2 weeks after DPC sensitization. Treatment here: therapeutic diphenylcyclopropenone sensitization with weekly scalp DPC. Sequenced here: whole blood, sampled in connection with sensitization to the hapten diphenylcyclopropenone (DPC). The receptors derive from a woman aged 50 to 65 with alopecia areata. Some clones in this sample may be carry-over from other donors' samples.

Points on this clonotype: A much larger clone lies a single base off, so this may be a read error. The V gene is TRBV4-3, the J gene TRBJ1-6; D is undetermined. The V gene's germline CDR1 is LGHNA and CDR2 YSLEER. CDR3 length equals 15 residues. CDR3 residues: CASSQGALYKSPLHF. In DNA, the CDR3 is TGCGCCAGCAGCCAAGGGGCCCTCTATAAATCACCCCTCCACTTT.

This clonotype has at least ten counts. The chain links TRBV20-1 to TRBJ2-5; D not certain. This CDR3 is built from 14 residues. Trimming removed 0 bases from V and 5 bases from J, with 13 bases in between. Germline CDR1 reads DFQATT; CDR2 reads SNEGSKA (reference sequence). The CDR3 nucleotides read TGCAGTGCTAGAGAAAAATCAGTCAAGGAGACCCAGTACTTC. Its protein product is CSAREKSVKETQYF.